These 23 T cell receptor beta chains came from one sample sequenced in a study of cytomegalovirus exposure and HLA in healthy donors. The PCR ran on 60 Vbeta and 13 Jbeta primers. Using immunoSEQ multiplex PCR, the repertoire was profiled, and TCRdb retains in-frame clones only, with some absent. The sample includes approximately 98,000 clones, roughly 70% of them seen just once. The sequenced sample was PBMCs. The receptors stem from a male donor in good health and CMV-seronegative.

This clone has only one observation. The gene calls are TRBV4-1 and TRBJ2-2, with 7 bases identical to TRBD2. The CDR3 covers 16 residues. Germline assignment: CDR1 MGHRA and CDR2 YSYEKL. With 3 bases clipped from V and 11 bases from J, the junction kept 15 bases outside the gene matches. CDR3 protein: CASSQPLGLAAVELFF. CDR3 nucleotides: TGCGCCAGCAGCCAGCCCCTAGGGCTAGCGGCAGTAGAGCTGTTTTTT.

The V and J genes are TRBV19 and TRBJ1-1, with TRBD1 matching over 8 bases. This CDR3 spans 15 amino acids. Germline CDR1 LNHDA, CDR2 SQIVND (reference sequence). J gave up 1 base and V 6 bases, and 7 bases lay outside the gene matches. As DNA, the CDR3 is TGTGCCAGTAGAACATGGGGACAGGAGAACACTGAAGCTTTCTTT. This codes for CASRTWGQENTEAFF.

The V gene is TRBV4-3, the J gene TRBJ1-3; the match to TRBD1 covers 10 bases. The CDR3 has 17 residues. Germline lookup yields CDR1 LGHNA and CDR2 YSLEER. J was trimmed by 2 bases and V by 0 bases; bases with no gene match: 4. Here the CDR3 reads CASSQDRTGGTGNTIYF. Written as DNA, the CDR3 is TGCGCCAGCAGCCAAGATCGGACAGGGGGAACTGGAAACACCATATATTTT.

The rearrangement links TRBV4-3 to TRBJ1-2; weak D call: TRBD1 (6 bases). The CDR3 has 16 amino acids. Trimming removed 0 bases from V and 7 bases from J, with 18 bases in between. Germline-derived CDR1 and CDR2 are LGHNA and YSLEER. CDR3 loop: CASSQDRGGGRPGYTF. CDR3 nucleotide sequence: TGCGCCAGCAGCCAAGATCGGGGGGGCGGAAGACCTGGCTACACCTTC.

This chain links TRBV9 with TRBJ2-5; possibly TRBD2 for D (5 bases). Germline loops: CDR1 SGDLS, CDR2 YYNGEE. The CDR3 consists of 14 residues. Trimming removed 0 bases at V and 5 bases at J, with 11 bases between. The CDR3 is CASSVGGLGETQYF. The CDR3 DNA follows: TGTGCCAGCAGCGTAGGAGGGCTGGGGGAGACCCAGTACTTC.

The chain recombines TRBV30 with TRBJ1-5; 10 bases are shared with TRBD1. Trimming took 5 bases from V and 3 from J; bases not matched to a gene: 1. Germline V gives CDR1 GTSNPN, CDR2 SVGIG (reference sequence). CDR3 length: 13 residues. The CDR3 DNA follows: TGTGCCTGGGGGACAGGGGCCAATCAGCCCCAGCATTTT. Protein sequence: CAWGTGANQPQHF.

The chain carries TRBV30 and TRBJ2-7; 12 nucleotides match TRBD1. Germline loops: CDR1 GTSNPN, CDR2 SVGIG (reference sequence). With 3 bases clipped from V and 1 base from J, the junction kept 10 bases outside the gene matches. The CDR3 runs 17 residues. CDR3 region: CAWRTTGQGAKSYEQYF. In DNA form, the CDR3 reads TGTGCCTGGAGGACAACGGGACAGGGGGCCAAGTCCTACGAGCAGTACTTC.

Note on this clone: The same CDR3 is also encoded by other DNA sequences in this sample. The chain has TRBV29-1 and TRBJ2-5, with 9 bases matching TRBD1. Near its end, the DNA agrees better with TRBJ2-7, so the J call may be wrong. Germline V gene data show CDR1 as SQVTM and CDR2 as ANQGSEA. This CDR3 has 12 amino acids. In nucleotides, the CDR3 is TGCAGCGTTCCCACAGGGGGCGACGAGCAGTACTTC. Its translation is CSVPTGGDEQYF.

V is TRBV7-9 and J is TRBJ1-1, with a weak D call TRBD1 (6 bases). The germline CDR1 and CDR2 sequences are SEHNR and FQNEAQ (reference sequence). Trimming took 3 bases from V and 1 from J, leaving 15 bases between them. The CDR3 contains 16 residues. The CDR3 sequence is CASSLGADTANTEAFF. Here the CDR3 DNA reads TGTGCCAGCAGCTTGGGGGCGGATACAGCGAACACTGAAGCTTTCTTT. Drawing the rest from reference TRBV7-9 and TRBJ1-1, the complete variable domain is DTGVSQNPRHKITKRGQNVTFRCDPISEHNRLYWYRQTLGQGPEFLTYFQNEAQLEKSRLLSDRFSAERPKGSFSTLEIQRTEQGDSAMYLCASSLGADTANTEAFFGQGTRLTVV.

DNA for the CDR3: TGTGCCAGTGGGCTGAGCTCCTACAATGAGCAGTTCTTC. Its protein product is CASGLSSYNEQFF. V and J are TRBV27 and TRBJ2-1; D is ambiguous. CDR3 length equals 13 residues. Trimming took 9 bases from V and 0 from J, leaving 9 bases between them. From germline, CDR1 is MNHEY and CDR2 SMNVEV (reference sequence).

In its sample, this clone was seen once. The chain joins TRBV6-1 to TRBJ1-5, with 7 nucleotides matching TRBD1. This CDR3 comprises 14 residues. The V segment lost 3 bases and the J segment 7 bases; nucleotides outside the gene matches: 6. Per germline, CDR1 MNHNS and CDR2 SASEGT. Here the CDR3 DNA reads TGTGCCAGCAGTGAGACGACAGGGTACCAGCCCCAGCATTTT. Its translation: CASSETTGYQPQHF.

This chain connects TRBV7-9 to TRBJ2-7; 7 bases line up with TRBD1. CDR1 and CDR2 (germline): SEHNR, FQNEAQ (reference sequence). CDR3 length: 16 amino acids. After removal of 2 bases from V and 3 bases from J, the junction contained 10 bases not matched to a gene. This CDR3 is CASSLLGPGGNYEQYF. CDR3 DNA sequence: TGTGCCAGCAGCTTACTAGGGCCAGGGGGAAACTACGAGCAGTACTTC.

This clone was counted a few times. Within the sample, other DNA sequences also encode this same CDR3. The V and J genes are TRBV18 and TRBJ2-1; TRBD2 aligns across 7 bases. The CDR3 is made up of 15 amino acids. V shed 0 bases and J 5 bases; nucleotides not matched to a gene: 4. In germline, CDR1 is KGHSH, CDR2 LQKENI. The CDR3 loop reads CASSPPASGNNEQFF. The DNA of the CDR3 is TGTGCCAGCTCACCACCGGCTAGCGGTAACAATGAGCAGTTCTTC. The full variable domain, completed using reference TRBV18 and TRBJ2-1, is NAGVMQNPRHLVRRRGQEARLRCSPMKGHSHVYWYRQLPEEGLKFMVYLQKENIIDESGMPKERFSAEFPKEGPSILRIQQVVRGDSAAYFCASSPPASGNNEQFFGPGTRLTVL.

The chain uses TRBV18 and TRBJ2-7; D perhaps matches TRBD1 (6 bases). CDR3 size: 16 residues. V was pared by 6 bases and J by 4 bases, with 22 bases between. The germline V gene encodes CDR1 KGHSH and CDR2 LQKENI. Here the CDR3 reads CASSRTTGMGVYEQYF. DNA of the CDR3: TGTGCCAGCTCCCGAACCACAGGGATGGGAGTGTACGAGCAGTACTTC. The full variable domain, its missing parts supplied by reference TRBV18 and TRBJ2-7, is NAGVMQNPRHLVRRRGQEARLRCSPMKGHSHVYWYRQLPEEGLKFMVYLQKENIIDESGMPKERFSAEFPKEGPSILRIQQVVRGDSAAYFCASSRTTGMGVYEQYFGPGTRLTVT.

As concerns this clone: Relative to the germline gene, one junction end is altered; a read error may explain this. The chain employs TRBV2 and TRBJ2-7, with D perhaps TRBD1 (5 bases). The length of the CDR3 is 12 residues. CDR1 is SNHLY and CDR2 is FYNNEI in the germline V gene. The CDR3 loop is CASGASLYEQHF. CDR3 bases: TGTGCCAGCGGGGCCAGTCTCTACGAGCAGCACTTC.

The chain's CDR3 is CASRHAGTSRETQYF. CDR3 nucleotide sequence: TGTGCCAGCAGACATGCCGGGACTAGCCGTGAGACCCAGTACTTC. This chain links TRBV27 with TRBJ2-5, with 9 bases lining up with TRBD2. V gave up 6 bases and J gave up 5 bases; unmatched junction bases: 10. The length of the CDR3 is 15 residues. Germline CDR1 reads MNHEY; CDR2 reads SMNVEV (reference sequence).

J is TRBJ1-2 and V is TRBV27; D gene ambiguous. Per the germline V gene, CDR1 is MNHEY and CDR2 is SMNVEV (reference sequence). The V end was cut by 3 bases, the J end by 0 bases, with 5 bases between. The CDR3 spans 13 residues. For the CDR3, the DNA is TGTGCCAGCAGTTTTCGAGCTAACTATGGCTACACCTTC. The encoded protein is CASSFRANYGYTF.

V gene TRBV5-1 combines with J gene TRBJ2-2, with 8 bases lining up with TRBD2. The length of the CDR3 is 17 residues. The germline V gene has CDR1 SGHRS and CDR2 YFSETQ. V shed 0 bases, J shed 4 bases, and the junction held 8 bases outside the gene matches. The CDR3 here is CASSLGMSGRLTGELFF. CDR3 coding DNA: TGCGCCAGCAGCTTGGGAATGAGCGGGAGACTCACCGGGGAGCTGTTTTTT.

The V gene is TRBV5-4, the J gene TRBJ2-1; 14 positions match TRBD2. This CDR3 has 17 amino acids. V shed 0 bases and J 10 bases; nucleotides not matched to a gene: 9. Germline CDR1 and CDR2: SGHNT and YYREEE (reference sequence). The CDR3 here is CASSLGGTSGRAWEQFF. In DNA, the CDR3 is TGTGCCAGCAGCTTGGGGGGGACTAGCGGGAGAGCGTGGGAGCAGTTCTTC.

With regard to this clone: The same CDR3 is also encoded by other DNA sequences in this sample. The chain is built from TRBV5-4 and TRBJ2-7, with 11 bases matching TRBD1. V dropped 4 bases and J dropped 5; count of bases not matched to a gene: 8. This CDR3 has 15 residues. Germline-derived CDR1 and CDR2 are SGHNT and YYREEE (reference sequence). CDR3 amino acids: CASSAPGQGGHEQYF. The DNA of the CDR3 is TGTGCCAGCAGCGCGCCGGGACAGGGGGGCCACGAGCAGTACTTC.

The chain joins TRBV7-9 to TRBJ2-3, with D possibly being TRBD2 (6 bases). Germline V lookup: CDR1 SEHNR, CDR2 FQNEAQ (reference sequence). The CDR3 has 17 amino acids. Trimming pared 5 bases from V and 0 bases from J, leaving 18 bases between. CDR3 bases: TGTGCCAGCAGCATCCCCTGGGCGGGGTCTAGCACAGATACGCAGTATTTT. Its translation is CASSIPWAGSSTDTQYF.

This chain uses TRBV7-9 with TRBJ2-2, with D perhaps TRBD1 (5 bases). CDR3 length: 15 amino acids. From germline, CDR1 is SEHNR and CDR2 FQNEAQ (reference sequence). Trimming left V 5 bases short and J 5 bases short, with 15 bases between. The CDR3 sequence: CASSVDTQVTGELFF. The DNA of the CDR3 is TGTGCCAGCAGCGTGGACACACAGGTGACCGGGGAGCTGTTTTTT.

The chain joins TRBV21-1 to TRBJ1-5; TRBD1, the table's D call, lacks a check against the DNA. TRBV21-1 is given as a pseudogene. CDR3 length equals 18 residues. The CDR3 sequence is CASKRTGDFGGSGQPQHF. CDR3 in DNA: TGTGCCAGCAAGAGGACAGGGGATTTCGGTGGTTCGGGTCAGCCCCAGCATTTT.